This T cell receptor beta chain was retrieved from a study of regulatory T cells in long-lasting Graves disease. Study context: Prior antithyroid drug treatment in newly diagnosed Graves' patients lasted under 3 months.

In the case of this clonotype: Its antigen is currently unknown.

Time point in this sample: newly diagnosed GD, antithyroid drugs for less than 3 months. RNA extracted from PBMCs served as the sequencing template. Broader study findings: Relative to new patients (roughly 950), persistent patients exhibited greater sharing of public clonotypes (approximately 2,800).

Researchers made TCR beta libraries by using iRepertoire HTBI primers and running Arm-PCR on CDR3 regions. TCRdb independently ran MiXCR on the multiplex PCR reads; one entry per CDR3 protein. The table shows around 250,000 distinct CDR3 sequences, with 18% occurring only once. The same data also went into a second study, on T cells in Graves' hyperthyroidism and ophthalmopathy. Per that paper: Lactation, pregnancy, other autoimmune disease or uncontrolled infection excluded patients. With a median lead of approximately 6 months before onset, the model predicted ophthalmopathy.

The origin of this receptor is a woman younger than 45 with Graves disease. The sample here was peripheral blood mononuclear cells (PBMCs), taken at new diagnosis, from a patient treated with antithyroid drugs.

The CDR3, as DNA: TGTGCCAGCAGCCAAGATCTACAGCCCCCCTCGACCCAGTACTTC. Translation: CASSQDLQPPSTQYF. The chain carries TRBV3-1 and TRBJ2-5; D unclear. The germline gives CDR1 LGHDT, CDR2 YNNKEL (reference sequence). The CDR3 is made up of 15 amino acids. Between the trimmed V and J ends, which lost 0 bases and 7 bases, there was a span of 15 bases.